Listed here is a single T cell receptor (beta chain). Its antigen is undetermined. The ends lost 5 bases at V and 11 bases at J; junction bases unmatched: 5. Germline V gene lookup returns CDR1 MNHNS and CDR2 SASEGT. The CDR3 consists of 12 residues. In the original workflow: Patient-derived CD8+ clones with a size above 1% showed rare matches to published virus-specific TCRB sequences. The assay was immunoSEQ multiplex PCR, and TCRdb's table has in-frame clones only and misses some. D and trimming come from the DNA, and the V and J calls and clone size come from that table. This sample has roughly 15,000 clones, with over 70% found just once. This sample stems from a study of somatic mutations in cytotoxic T cells in rheumatoid arthritis. Study-wide points: There were about an eighth of the roughly 65 patients in whom the largest CD8+ clone exceeded 20% of CD8+ cells.

This TCR was recovered from an adult with rheumatoid arthritis. Sequencing used CD8+ T cells sorted from blood. The chain couples TRBV6-1 to TRBJ2-4; the match to TRBD2 covers 8 bases. The CDR3 is CASSKLADFQYF. CDR3 DNA sequence: TGTGCCAGCAGTAAACTAGCGGATTTTCAGTACTTC.